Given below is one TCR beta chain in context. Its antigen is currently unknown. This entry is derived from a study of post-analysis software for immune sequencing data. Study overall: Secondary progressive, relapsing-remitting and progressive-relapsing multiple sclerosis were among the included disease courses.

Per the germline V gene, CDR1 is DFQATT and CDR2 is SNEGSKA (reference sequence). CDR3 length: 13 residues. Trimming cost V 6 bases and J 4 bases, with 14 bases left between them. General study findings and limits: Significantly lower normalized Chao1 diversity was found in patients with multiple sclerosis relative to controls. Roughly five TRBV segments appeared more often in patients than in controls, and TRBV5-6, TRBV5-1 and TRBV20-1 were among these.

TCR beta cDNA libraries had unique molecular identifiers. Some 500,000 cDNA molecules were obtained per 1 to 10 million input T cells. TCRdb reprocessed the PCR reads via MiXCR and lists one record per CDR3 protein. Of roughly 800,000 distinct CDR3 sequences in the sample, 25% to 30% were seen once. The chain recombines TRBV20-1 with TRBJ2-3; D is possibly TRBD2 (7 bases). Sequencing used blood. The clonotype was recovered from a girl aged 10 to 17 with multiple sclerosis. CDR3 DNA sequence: TGCAGTGCCATCCGGGGGGCCGCAGATACGCAGTATTTT. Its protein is CSAIRGAADTQYF.